Below are 20 T cell receptor beta chains sequenced from a single sample in a study of blood T cell repertoires in COVID-19 (dated by TCRdb to 2019 to 2021). Library prep was done by the immunoSEQ multiplex PCR assay. As stored in TCRdb, this immuneACCESS dataset retains in-frame rearrangements with V and J assigned. A fraction of the clones does not appear; measured against another copy, unresolved V genes explain less than half of the discrepancy, and the remainder lacks a known reason. The sample table lists about 370,000 clones, around 89% of them with a count of one. The top ten constitute 2.5% to 3.5% of the sample. The sequencing input was peripheral blood. All receptors derive from a woman aged 25 to 45 with COVID-19, enrolled during active disease.

This clone has only a few counts. The rearrangement links TRBV15 to TRBJ2-3, with D possibly matching TRBD2 (5 bases). Germline V gene sequence: CDR1 LNHNV, CDR2 YYDKDF (reference sequence). The CDR3 length is 14 residues. With 1 base removed from V and 2 bases from J, the gap between germline ends came to 7 bases. For the CDR3, the DNA is TGTGCCACCAGCAGAGGAGGGTTCACAGATACGCAGTATTTT. This codes for CATSRGGFTDTQYF.

The rearrangement joins TRBV10-1 to TRBJ2-1, with 9 bases that match TRBD2. Unmatched junction bases numbered 7, after V lost 5 bases and J lost 5 bases. CDR3 length: 15 amino acids. Germline V gene sequence: CDR1 WNHNN, CDR2 SYGVQD (reference sequence). In DNA form, the CDR3 reads TGCGCCAGCAGTCGCGTAGCGGGGGTGAACAATGAGCAGTTCTTC. Its translation: CASSRVAGVNNEQFF.

This chain's CDR3 is CASSANRATEAFF. The CDR3 DNA reads TGTGCCAGCAGCGCTAACAGGGCCACTGAAGCTTTCTTT. The rearrangement uses TRBV9 and TRBJ1-1; possible D gene TRBD1, 6 bases. The CDR3 runs to 13 residues. Germline CDR1 is SGDLS and CDR2 is YYNGEE. Trimming cost V 3 bases and J 4 bases, with 10 bases left between them.

The chain links TRBV2 to TRBJ2-3; D perhaps matches TRBD2 (7 bases). The CDR3 contains 15 residues. The ends were cut back, 7 bases at V and 3 bases at J, with 17 bases in the middle. From germline, CDR1 is SNHLY and CDR2 FYNNEI. The CDR3 loop is CASTSDRGGTDTQYF. DNA of the CDR3: TGTGCCAGCACCTCTGATAGGGGGGGTACAGATACGCAGTATTTT.

This chain links TRBV7-2 with TRBJ1-1, with D possibly TRBD1 on 5 matching bases. From germline, CDR1 is SGHTA and CDR2 FQGNSA. The CDR3 sequence is 14 residues long. The V gene lost 3 bases and the J gene lost 3 bases, with 11 bases spanning the gap. The CDR3 region has the DNA TGTGCCAGCAGCTTTACAGGTGGGGACACTGAAGCTTTCTTT. Translated: CASSFTGGDTEAFF.

CDR3 protein: CASSYFRQDNYGYTF. DNA for the CDR3: TGTGCCAGCAGTTACTTCCGACAGGACAACTATGGCTACACCTTC. The V call is TRBV6-5, the J call TRBJ1-2; tentatively, D is TRBD1 (6 bases). In germline, CDR1 is MNHEY, CDR2 SVGAGI. The CDR3 runs to 15 residues. V was cut by 1 base and J by 2 bases, with 11 bases left in between.

The V call is TRBV19, the J call TRBJ1-6; the match to TRBD1 covers 10 bases. CDR3 length: 15 residues. V lost 5 bases, J lost 9 bases, and 7 bases stayed unmatched. Looked up from germline, CDR1 is LNHDA and CDR2 is SQIVND (reference sequence). The CDR3 bases are TGTGCCAGTAGTGGGAGGGACAGGGGAAGTTCACCCCTCCACTTT. Its protein is CASSGRDRGSSPLHF.

Turning to this clone: Distinct nucleotide sequences in the sample also encode this CDR3. The chain has TRBV4-1 and TRBJ1-5, with 9 bases fitting TRBD1. CDR3 length: 15 amino acids. Trimming at V came to 1 base and at J to 4 bases, leaving 2 bases not matched to a gene. CDR1 and CDR2 from the germline V gene are MGHRA and YSYEKL. CDR3 DNA: TGCGCCAGCAGCCAAGTGGGACAGGGTAATCAGCCCCAGCATTTT. It is translated as CASSQVGQGNQPQHF.

V and J are TRBV18 and TRBJ2-1; tentatively, D is TRBD2 (5 bases). Germline V lookup: CDR1 KGHSH, CDR2 LQKENI. V lost 6 bases and J lost 3, with 12 bases in between. The CDR3 consists of 14 residues. The CDR3 nucleotides are TGTGCCAGCTCCCTCCCGGGGAGCTACAATGAGCAGTTCTTC. As protein: CASSLPGSYNEQFF. Filled out from reference TRBV18 and TRBJ2-1, the complete variable domain reads NAGVMQNPRHLVRRRGQEARLRCSPMKGHSHVYWYRQLPEEGLKFMVYLQKENIIDESGMPKERFSAEFPKEGPSILRIQQVVRGDSAAYFCASSLPGSYNEQFFGPGTRLTVL.

The chain is built from TRBV10-3 and TRBJ1-4, with 11 nucleotides matching TRBD1. The CDR3 consists of 18 residues. V dropped 2 bases and J dropped 0; count of bases not matched to a gene: 5. CDR1 and CDR2 (germline): ENHRY, SYGVKD. CDR3 DNA sequence: TGTGCCATCAGTGAGCCTCCGGGACAGGGGGCAACTAATGAAAAACTGTTTTTT. Translated: CAISEPPGQGATNEKLFF.

This chain uses TRBV30 with TRBJ2-5, with 7 bases identical to TRBD1. The CDR3 totals 13 residues. The trim removed 4 bases at V and 1 base at J, leaving 3 bases unmatched. Germline V gives CDR1 GTSNPN, CDR2 SVGIG (reference sequence). The CDR3 loop is CAWTPGGQETQYF. CDR3 coding DNA: TGTGCCTGGACACCAGGGGGCCAAGAGACCCAGTACTTC.

This chain connects TRBV4-3 to TRBJ2-4; TRBD1 aligns across 9 bases. In germline, CDR1 is LGHNA, CDR2 YSLEER. The CDR3 sequence is 15 residues long. J was trimmed by 7 bases and V by 1 base; bases with no gene match: 5. The CDR3 DNA follows: TGCGCCAGCAGCCAAGGTCCGGGACAGGGTAACATTCAGTACTTC. It codes for CASSQGPGQGNIQYF.

The chain joins TRBV6-2 or TRBV6-3 to TRBJ1-2; possibly TRBD1 for D (6 bases). Germline V gene data show CDR1 as MNHEY and CDR2 as SVGEGT. This CDR3 spans 12 amino acids. Trimming cost V 5 bases and J 8 bases, with 12 bases left between them. This chain's CDR3 is CASSARTDGYTF. CDR3 nucleotides: TGTGCCAGCAGTGCGAGGACAGACGGCTACACCTTC.

V is TRBV4-2 and J is TRBJ2-7, with D hard to call. This CDR3 comprises 16 residues. Per the germline V gene, CDR1 is LGHNA and CDR2 is YNFKEQ. V lost 0 bases, J lost 1 base, and 13 bases lay in between. CDR3 DNA: TGTGCCAGCAGCCAAGAGAGTAGTCAGGTGTCCTACGAGCAGTACTTC. This sequence encodes CASSQESSQVSYEQYF.

The chain couples TRBV2 to TRBJ2-1, with 10 bases identical to TRBD2. The germline V gene encodes CDR1 SNHLY and CDR2 FYNNEI. The CDR3 length is 15 residues. V was pared by 8 bases and J by 7 bases, with 11 bases of the junction left unmatched. The CDR3 loop is CASGARGLARNEQFF. The CDR3 DNA sequence: TGTGCCAGCGGGGCCCGGGGACTAGCGAGGAATGAGCAGTTCTTC.

This clone appeared a single time. This chain joins TRBV18 and TRBJ1-4; D gene ambiguous. V shed 3 bases and J shed 0 bases, with 11 bases lying between them. Germline lookup yields CDR1 KGHSH and CDR2 LQKENI. The CDR3 length is 16 residues. The CDR3 reads CASSPKHDATNEKLFF. CDR3 nucleotide sequence: TGTGCCAGCTCACCGAAGCACGATGCAACTAATGAAAAACTGTTTTTT.

The chain carries TRBV4-3 and TRBJ2-1; 9 bases line up with TRBD1. Germline trimming cut 7 bases from V and 8 bases from J; bases unmatched to any gene: 6. The CDR3 totals 13 residues. Germline V gene lookup returns CDR1 LGHNA and CDR2 YSLEER. The DNA for the CDR3 is TGCGCCAGCAAGGACAGGGGTCGAGATGAGCAGTTCTTC. This translates into CASKDRGRDEQFF.

This clone has just one count. J is TRBJ2-1 and V is TRBV7-2, with D possibly TRBD1 on 6 matching bases. The CDR3 spans 14 residues. Trimming stripped 0 bases from V and 10 bases from J, with 13 bases between. The germline CDR1 and CDR2 sequences are SGHTA and FQGNSA. CDR3 in amino acids: CASSLATEDSEQFF. CDR3 coding DNA: TGTGCCAGCAGCTTAGCGACGGAGGACAGCGAGCAGTTCTTC.

The CDR3 DNA follows: TGCGCCAGCAGCTTGGCAGACAGGGTTGGAGAGACCCAGTACTTC. This gives the protein CASSLADRVGETQYF. The V and J genes are TRBV5-1 and TRBJ2-5; 7 positions agree with TRBD1. The CDR3 is 15 residues long. Looked up from germline, CDR1 is SGHRS and CDR2 is YFSETQ. The V segment lost 0 bases and the J segment 4 bases; nucleotides outside the gene matches: 6.

The chain links TRBV11-2 to TRBJ2-2; D unclear. This CDR3 comprises 12 residues. Trimming removed 5 bases from V and 6 bases from J, with 7 bases in between. In germline, CDR1 is SGHAT, CDR2 FQNNGV. The CDR3 DNA reads TGTGCCAGCAGCCTACGCCCCGGGGAGCTGTTTTTT. Encoded protein: CASSLRPGELFF.